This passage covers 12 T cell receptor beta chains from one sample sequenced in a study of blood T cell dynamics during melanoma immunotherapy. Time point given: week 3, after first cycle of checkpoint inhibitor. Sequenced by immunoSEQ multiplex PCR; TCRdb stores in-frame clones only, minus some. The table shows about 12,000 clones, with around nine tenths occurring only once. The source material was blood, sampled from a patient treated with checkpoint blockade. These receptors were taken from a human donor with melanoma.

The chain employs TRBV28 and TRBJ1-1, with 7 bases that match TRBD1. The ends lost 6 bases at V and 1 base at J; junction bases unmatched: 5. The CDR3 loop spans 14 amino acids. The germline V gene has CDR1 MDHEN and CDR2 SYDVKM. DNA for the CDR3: TGTGCCAGCAGACAGGGGTGGAAGAACACTGAAGCTTTCTTT. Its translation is CASRQGWKNTEAFF.

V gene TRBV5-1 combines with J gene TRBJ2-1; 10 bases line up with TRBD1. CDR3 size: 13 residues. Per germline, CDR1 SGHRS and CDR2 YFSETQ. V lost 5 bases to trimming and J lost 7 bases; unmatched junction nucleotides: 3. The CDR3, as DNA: TGCGCCAGCAGACCGGGACAGGGGAATGAGCAGTTCTTC. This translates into CASRPGQGNEQFF.

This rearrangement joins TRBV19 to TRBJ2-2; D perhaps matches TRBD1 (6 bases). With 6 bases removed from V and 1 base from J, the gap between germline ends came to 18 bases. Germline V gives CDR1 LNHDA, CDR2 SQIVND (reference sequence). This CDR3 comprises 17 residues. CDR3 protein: CASRNPWGRKNTGELFF. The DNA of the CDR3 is TGTGCCAGTAGGAATCCCTGGGGGCGGAAGAACACCGGGGAGCTGTTTTTT.

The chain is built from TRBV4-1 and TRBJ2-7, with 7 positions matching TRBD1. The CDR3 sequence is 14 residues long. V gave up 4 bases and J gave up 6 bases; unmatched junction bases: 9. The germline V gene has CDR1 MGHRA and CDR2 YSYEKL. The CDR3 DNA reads TGCGCCAGCAGCCGAGGACAGGATTCCCTCGAGCAGTACTTC. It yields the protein CASSRGQDSLEQYF.

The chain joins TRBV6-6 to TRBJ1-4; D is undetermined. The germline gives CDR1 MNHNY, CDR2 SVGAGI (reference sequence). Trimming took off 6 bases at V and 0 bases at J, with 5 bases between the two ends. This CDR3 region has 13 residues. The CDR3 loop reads CASSGTTNEKLFF. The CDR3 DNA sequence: TGTGCCAGCAGCGGGACAACTAATGAAAAACTGTTTTTT.

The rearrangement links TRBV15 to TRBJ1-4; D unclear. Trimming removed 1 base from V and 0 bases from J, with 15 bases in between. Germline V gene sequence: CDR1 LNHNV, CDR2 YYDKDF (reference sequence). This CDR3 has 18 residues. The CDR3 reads CATSRALGRYSTNEKLFF. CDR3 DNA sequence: TGTGCCACCAGCAGAGCACTGGGCAGATACTCAACTAATGAAAAACTGTTTTTT.

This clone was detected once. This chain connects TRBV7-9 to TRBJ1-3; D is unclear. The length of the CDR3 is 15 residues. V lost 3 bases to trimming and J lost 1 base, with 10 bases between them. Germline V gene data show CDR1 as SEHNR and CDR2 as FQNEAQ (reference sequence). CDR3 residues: CASSFSGESGNTIYF. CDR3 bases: TGTGCCAGCAGCTTTTCGGGAGAATCTGGAAACACCATATATTTT. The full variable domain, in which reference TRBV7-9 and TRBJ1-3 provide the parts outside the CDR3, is DTGVSQNPRHKITKRGQNVTFRCDPISEHNRLYWYRQTLGQGPEFLTYFQNEAQLEKSRLLSDRFSAERPKGSFSTLEIQRTEQGDSAMYLCASSFSGESGNTIYFGEGSWLTVV.

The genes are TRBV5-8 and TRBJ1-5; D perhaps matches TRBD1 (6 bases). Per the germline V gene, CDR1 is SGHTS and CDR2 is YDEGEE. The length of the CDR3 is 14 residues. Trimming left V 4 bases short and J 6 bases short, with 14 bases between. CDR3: CASSPGGPGQPQHF. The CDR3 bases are TGTGCCAGCAGCCCGGGGGGCCCGGGTCAGCCCCAGCATTTT.

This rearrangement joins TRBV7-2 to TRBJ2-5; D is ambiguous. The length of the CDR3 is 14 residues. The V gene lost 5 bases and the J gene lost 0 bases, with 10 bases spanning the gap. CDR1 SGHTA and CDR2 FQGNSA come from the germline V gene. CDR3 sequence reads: CASSPSRNQETQYF. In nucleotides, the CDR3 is TGTGCCAGCAGCCCGAGCAGAAACCAAGAGACCCAGTACTTC.

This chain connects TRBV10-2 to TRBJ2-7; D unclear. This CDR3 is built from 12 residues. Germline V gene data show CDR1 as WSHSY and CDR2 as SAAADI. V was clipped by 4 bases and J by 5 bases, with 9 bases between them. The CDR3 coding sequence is TGCGCCAGCAGTGGGGGAACCCACGAGCAGTACTTC. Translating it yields CASSGGTHEQYF.

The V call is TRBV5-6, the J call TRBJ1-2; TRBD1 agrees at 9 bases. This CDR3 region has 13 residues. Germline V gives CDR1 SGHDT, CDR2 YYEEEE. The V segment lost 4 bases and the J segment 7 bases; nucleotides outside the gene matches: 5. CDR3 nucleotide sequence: TGTGCCAGCAGCGGATGGACAGGGGCTGGCTACACCTTC. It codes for CASSGWTGAGYTF.

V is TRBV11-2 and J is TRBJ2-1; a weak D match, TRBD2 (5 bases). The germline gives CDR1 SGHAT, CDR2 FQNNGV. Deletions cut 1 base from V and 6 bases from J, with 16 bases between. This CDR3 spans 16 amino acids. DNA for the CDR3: TGTGCCAGCAGCTTAGTGCCGCAGTCGGGGATCAATGAGCAGTTCTTC. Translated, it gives CASSLVPQSGINEQFF.